This paragraph covers one TCR beta chain sequence. Its specificity is not known. The data belong to a study of somatic mutations in cytotoxic T cells in rheumatoid arthritis. As for the study in general: T-cell populations stained with V beta antibodies were in some cases flow-sorted at nearly 100% purity, including V beta1+ cells that were sequenced for TCRB. Whole-study findings and limits: 8 of 65 patients had a largest CD8+ clone above 20% of CD8+ cells. TRBV07 appeared slightly underrepresented in the rheumatoid arthritis patients. That finding was not adjusted to account for multiple comparisons.

Sequenced by immunoSEQ multiplex PCR; TCRdb stores in-frame clones only, minus some. The repertoire holds about 20,000 clones, around 80% seen once, with 28% in the top ten. V gave up 5 bases and J gave up 5 bases; unmatched junction bases: 11. The CDR3 extends over 14 amino acids. Germline V CDR1 and CDR2: SQVTM, ANQGSEA. The sequenced sample was CD8+ T cells sorted from blood. The clonotype was recovered from an adult with rheumatoid arthritis. The genes are TRBV29-1 and TRBJ1-2, with 7 bases matching TRBD1. CDR3: CSVLEAGTEYGYTF. The CDR3 bases are TGCAGCGTTCTAGAAGCCGGGACAGAATATGGCTACACCTTC.